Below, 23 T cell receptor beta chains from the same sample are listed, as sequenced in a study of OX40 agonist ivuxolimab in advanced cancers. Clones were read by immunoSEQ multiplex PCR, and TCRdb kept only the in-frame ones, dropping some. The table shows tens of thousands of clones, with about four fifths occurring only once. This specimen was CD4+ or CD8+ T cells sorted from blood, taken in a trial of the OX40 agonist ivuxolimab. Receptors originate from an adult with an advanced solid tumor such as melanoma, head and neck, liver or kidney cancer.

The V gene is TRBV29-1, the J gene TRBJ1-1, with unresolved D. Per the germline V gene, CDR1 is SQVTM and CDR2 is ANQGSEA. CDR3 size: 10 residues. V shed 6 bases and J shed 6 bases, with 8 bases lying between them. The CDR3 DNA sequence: TGCAGCGTCGTGAATGCTGAAGCTTTCTTT. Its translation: CSVVNAEAFF. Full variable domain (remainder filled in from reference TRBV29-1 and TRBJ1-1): SAVISQKPSRDICQRGTSLTIQCQVDSQVTMMFWYRQQPGQSLTLIATANQGSEATYESGFVIDKFPISRPNLTFSTLTVSNMSPEDSSIYLCSVVNAEAFFGQGTRLTVV.

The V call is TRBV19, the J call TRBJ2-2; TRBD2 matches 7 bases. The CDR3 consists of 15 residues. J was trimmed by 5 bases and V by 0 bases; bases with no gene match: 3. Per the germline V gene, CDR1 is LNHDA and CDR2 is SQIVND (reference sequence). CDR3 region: CASSIEGRGTGELFF. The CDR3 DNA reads TGTGCCAGTAGTATAGAAGGGAGGGGTACCGGGGAGCTGTTTTTT.

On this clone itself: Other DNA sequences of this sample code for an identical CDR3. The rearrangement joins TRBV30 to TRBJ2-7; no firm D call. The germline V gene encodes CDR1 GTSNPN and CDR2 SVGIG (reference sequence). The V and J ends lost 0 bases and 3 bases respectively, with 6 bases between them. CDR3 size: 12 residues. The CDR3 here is CAWSVGSYEQYF. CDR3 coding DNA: TGTGCCTGGAGTGTTGGCAGCTACGAGCAGTACTTC.

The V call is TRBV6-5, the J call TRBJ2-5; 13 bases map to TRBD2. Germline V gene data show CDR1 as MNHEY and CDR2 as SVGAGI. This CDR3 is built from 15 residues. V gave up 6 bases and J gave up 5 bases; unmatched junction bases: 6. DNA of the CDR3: TGTGCCAGCAGCCTGCGGACTAGCGGGGGTGAGACCCAGTACTTC. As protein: CASSLRTSGGETQYF.

The CDR3 loop is CASSQDRNRGSEAFF. The CDR3 DNA reads as TGCGCCAGCAGCCAAGATCGTAACAGGGGGAGTGAAGCTTTCTTT. The rearrangement joins TRBV4-1 to TRBJ1-1, with 8 bases fitting TRBD1. CDR3 length: 15 amino acids. CDR1 is MGHRA and CDR2 is YSYEKL in the germline V gene. V shed 0 bases and J 7 bases; nucleotides not matched to a gene: 7.

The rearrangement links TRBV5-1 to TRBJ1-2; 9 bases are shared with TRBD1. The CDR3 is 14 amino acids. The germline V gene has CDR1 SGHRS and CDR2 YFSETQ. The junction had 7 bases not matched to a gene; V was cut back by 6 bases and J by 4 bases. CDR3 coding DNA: TGCGCCAGCACCTACAGGGGGCCGGGCTATGGCTACACCTTC. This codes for CASTYRGPGYGYTF.

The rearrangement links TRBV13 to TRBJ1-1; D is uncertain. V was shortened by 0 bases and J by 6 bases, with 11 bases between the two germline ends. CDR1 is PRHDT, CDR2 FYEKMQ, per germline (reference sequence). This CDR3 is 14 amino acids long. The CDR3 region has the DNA TGTGCCAGCAGCTTAGGTTCCGAGGGCCCTGAAGCTTTCTTT. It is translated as CASSLGSEGPEAFF. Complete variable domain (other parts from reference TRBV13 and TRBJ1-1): AAGVIQSPRHLIKEKRETATLKCYPIPRHDTVYWYQQGPGQDPQFLISFYEKMQSDKGSIPDRFSAQQFSDYHSELNMSSLELGDSALYFCASSLGSEGPEAFFGQGTRLTVV.

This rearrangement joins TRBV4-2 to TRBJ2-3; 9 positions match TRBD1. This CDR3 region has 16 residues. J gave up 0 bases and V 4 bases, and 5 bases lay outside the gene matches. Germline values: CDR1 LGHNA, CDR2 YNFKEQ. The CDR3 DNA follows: TGTGCCAGCAGCCCGTCGGGACAGGGCAGCACAGATACGCAGTATTTT. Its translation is CASSPSGQGSTDTQYF.

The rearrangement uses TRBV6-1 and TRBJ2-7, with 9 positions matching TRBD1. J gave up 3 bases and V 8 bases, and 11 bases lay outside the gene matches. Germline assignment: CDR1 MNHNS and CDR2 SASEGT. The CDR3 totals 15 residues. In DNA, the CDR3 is TGTGCCAGCGGGCCCTTGGGGACAGGGTACTACGAGCAGTACTTC. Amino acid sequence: CASGPLGTGYYEQYF.

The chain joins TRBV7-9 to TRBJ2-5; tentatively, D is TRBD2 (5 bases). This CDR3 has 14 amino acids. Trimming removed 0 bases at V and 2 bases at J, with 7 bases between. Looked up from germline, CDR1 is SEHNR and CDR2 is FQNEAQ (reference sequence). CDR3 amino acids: CASSLARGQETQYF. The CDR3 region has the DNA TGTGCCAGCAGCTTAGCACGGGGACAAGAGACCCAGTACTTC.

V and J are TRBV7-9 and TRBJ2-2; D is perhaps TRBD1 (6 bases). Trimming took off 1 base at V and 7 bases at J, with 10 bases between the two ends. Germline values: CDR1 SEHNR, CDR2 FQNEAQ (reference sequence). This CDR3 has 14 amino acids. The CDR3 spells CASSLGGGIGELFF. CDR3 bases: TGTGCCAGCAGCTTAGGAGGGGGAATCGGGGAGCTGTTTTTT.

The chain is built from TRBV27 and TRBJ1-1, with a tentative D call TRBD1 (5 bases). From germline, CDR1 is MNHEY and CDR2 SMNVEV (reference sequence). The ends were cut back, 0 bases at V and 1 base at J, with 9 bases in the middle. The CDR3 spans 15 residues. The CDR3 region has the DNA TGTGCCAGCAGTTTATCGTGGGACGGGAACACTGAAGCTTTCTTT. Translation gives CASSLSWDGNTEAFF.

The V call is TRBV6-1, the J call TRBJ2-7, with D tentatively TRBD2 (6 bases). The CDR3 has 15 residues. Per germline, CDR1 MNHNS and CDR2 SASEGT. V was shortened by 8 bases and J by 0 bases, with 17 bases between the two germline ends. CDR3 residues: CASGDGGAPSYEQYF. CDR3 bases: TGTGCCAGCGGCGATGGAGGGGCCCCCTCCTACGAGCAGTACTTC.

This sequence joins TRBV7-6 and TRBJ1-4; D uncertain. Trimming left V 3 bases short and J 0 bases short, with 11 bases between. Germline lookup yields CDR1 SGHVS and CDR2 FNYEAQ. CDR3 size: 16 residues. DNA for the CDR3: TGTGCCAGCAGCTTCTCTCCGAGGACAACTAATGAAAAACTGTTTTTT. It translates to CASSFSPRTTNEKLFF.

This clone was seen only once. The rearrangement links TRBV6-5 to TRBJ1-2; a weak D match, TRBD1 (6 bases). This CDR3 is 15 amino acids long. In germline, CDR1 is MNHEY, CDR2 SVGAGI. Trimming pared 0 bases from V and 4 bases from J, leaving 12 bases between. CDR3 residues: CASSYSMGAPYGYTF. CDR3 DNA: TGTGCCAGCAGTTACTCGATGGGGGCCCCCTATGGCTACACCTTC.

Here the CDR3 DNA reads TGCGCCAGCAGCCAAACACAGGGGGGGATTAATCAGCCCCAGCATTTT. This codes for CASSQTQGGINQPQHF. V gene TRBV4-1 combines with J gene TRBJ1-5; 8 nucleotides line up with TRBD1. Germline V CDR1 and CDR2: MGHRA, YSYEKL. Losses at the gene ends were 2 bases for V and 4 bases for J; bases not matched to a gene: 7. The CDR3 is made up of 16 amino acids.

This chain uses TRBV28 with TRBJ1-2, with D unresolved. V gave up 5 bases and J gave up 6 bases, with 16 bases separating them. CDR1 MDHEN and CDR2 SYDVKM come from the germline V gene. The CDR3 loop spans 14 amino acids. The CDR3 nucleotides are TGTGCCAGCAGTGTACCAAGAGTAAAGGATGGCTACACCTTC. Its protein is CASSVPRVKDGYTF.

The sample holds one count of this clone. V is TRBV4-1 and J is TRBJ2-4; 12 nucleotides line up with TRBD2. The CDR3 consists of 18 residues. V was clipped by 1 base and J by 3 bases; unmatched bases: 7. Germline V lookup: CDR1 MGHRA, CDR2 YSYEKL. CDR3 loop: CASSQGASGGADKNIQYF. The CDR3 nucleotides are TGCGCCAGCAGCCAAGGGGCTAGCGGGGGGGCCGACAAAAACATTCAGTACTTC.

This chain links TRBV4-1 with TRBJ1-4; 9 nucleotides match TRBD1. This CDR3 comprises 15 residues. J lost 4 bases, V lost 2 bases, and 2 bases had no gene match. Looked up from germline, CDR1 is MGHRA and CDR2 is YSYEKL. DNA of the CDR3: TGCGCCAGCAGCCAAACAGGGGGCTATAATGAAAAACTGTTTTTT. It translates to CASSQTGGYNEKLFF.

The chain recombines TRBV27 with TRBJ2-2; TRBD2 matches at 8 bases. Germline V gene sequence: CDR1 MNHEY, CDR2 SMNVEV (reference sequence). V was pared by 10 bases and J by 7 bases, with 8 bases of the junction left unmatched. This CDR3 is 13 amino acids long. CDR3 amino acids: CATRGGLGGELFF. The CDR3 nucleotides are TGTGCCACCCGGGGGGGGCTCGGCGGGGAGCTGTTTTTT.

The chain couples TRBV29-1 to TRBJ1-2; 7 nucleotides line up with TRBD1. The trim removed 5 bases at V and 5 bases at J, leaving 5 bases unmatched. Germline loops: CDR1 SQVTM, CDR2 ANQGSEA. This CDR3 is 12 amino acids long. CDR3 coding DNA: TGCAGCGTTAGGGACAGAGCTTATGGCTACACCTTC. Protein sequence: CSVRDRAYGYTF.

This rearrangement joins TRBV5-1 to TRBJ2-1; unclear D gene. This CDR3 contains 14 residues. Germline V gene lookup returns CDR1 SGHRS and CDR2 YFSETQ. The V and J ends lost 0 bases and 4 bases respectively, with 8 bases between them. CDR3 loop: CASSLASAYNEQFF. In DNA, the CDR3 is TGCGCCAGCAGCTTGGCCTCAGCGTACAATGAGCAGTTCTTC.

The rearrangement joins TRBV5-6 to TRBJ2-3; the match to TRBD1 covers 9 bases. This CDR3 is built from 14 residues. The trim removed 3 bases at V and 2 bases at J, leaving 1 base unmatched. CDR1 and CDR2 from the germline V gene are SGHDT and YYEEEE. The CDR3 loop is CASSWTGATDTQYF. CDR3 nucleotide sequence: TGTGCCAGCAGCTGGACAGGGGCCACAGATACGCAGTATTTT.